The 29 T cell receptor beta chains presented below share a single source sample, sequenced in a study of blood T cell repertoires in COVID-19. Profiling relied on immunoSEQ multiplex PCR, and the TCRdb table lists in-frame clones only, not all of them. The repertoire consists of 200,000 or so clones, with around 82% occurring once and the leading ten covering about 7.2%. Sequences were obtained from PBMCs or T cells enriched from blood (not recorded which). The source of these receptors is a middle-aged woman with acute COVID-19.

The V call is TRBV7-8, the J call TRBJ2-3; 7 nucleotides match TRBD2. The germline V gene has CDR1 SGHVS and CDR2 FQNEAQ. The V segment lost 4 bases and the J segment 4 bases; nucleotides outside the gene matches: 8. CDR3 size: 15 residues. The CDR3 DNA follows: TGTGCCAGCAGCTCGGGGGGTAGCGAAGCAGATACGCAGTATTTT. Protein sequence: CASSSGGSEADTQYF.

This clone has just a few counts. This chain uses TRBV24-1 with TRBJ2-2, with 9 bases aligning to TRBD2. In germline, CDR1 is KGHDR, CDR2 SFDVKD. V was pared by 4 bases and J by 0 bases, with 5 bases of the junction left unmatched. The CDR3 loop spans 17 amino acids. CDR3 in amino acids: CATSDPIAGANTGELFF. The CDR3 DNA is TGTGCCACCAGTGACCCCATAGCGGGAGCGAACACCGGGGAGCTGTTTTTT.

This chain joins TRBV9 and TRBJ1-1; D gene unclear. This CDR3 has 10 amino acids. CDR1 is SGDLS and CDR2 is YYNGEE in the germline V gene. V gave up 3 bases and J gave up 14 bases, with 11 bases separating them. For the CDR3, the DNA is TGTGCCAGCAGCGCCGGGGAGCGCTTCTTT. Encoded protein: CASSAGERFF.

The V call is TRBV30, the J call TRBJ1-4; TRBD1 is a possible D gene (5 bases). The CDR3 extends over 18 amino acids. Germline lookup yields CDR1 GTSNPN and CDR2 SVGIG (reference sequence). Trimming pared 0 bases from V and 5 bases from J, leaving 22 bases between. The CDR3 sequence is CAWSVPIAVDKWNEKLFF. CDR3 sequence (DNA): TGTGCCTGGAGTGTACCGATTGCCGTGGACAAATGGAATGAAAAACTGTTTTTT.

This CDR3 is CASSSMGQPNEKLFF. CDR3 sequence (DNA): TGTGCCAGCAGTTCAATGGGACAGCCTAATGAAAAACTGTTTTTT. The chain couples TRBV6-5 to TRBJ1-4; 7 bases align to TRBD1. The CDR3 runs to 15 residues. With V trimmed by 4 bases and J by 3 bases, 5 bases remained unmatched. Germline V gene data show CDR1 as MNHEY and CDR2 as SVGAGI.

In this sample, this clone turned up a few times. The chain carries TRBV19 and TRBJ2-2; no clear D gene. V lost 10 bases to trimming and J lost 0 bases, with 6 bases between them. The CDR3 runs 12 residues. Germline CDR1 is LNHDA and CDR2 is SQIVND (reference sequence). The DNA for the CDR3 is TGTGCCACAACACCGAACACCGGGGAGCTGTTTTTT. This sequence encodes CATTPNTGELFF.

The chain is built from TRBV28 and TRBJ1-5; D may be TRBD1 (6 bases). The V end lost 4 bases, the J end lost 5 bases, and 9 bases lay between the germline ends. CDR1 MDHEN and CDR2 SYDVKM come from the germline V gene. CDR3 length: 13 amino acids. For the CDR3, the DNA is TGTGCCAGCAGTTCCAGGGGATATCAGCCCCAGCATTTT. Translating gives CASSSRGYQPQHF.

This chain connects TRBV7-6 to TRBJ2-3; 9 positions match TRBD1. V lost 1 base, J lost 2 bases, and 1 base stayed unmatched. Germline V gene lookup returns CDR1 SGHVS and CDR2 FNYEAQ. The CDR3 has 15 amino acids. CDR3 DNA: TGTGCCAGCAGCTTAGACAGGGGGCACACAGATACGCAGTATTTT. It yields the protein CASSLDRGHTDTQYF.

The chain joins TRBV19 to TRBJ2-1; TRBD2 is a possible D gene (5 bases). This CDR3 contains 14 residues. V was cut by 4 bases and J by 6 bases, with 13 bases left in between. From germline, CDR1 is LNHDA and CDR2 SQIVND (reference sequence). DNA of the CDR3: TGTGCCAGTAGTAGAGGGCAGACAAGCAATGAGCAGTTCTTC. Amino acids: CASSRGQTSNEQFF.

In this sample, this clone turned up once. Other DNA sequences in this specimen translate into the identical CDR3. Here the CDR3 DNA reads TGTGCCAGCAGTCGGGGGAACACTGAAGCTTTCTTT. Amino acids: CASSRGNTEAFF. V is TRBV12-3 or TRBV12-4 and J is TRBJ1-1; D uncertain. The CDR3 extends over 12 amino acids. V lost 5 bases, J lost 1 base, and 5 bases lay in between.

This clone was seen a few times. This chain joins TRBV6-5 and TRBJ2-5; D unresolved. The CDR3 spans 14 residues. Germline CDR1 reads MNHEY; CDR2 reads SVGAGI. The V end was cut by 2 bases, the J end by 1 base, with 8 bases between. The CDR3 loop is CASSYRHVQETQYF. CDR3 in DNA: TGTGCCAGCAGTTACCGACATGTCCAAGAGACCCAGTACTTC.

As DNA, the CDR3 is TGTGCCAGCAGCCAAATGTCCATATGGACTAGCGGGTTAAATGAGCAGTTCTTC. This gives the protein CASSQMSIWTSGLNEQFF. The V and J genes are TRBV14 and TRBJ2-1; TRBD2 aligns across 11 bases. Germline loops: CDR1 SGHDN, CDR2 FVKESK. V lost 2 bases and J lost 7; bases outside the gene matches: 13. The CDR3 runs to 18 residues.

This clone was observed a single time. The chain's CDR3 is CASSLELAGGRSTDTQYF. The CDR3 region has the DNA TGTGCCAGCAGCTTAGAACTAGCGGGGGGGCGTAGCACAGATACGCAGTATTTT. The chain recombines TRBV11-2 with TRBJ2-3; 13 positions match TRBD2. CDR1 is SGHAT and CDR2 is FQNNGV in the germline V gene. With V trimmed by 0 bases and J by 0 bases, 3 bases remained unmatched. The CDR3 sequence is 18 residues long.

The J gene is TRBJ2-1, the V gene TRBV5-1; 8 bases agree with TRBD2. Germline assignment: CDR1 SGHRS and CDR2 YFSETQ. This CDR3 has 15 residues. The trim removed 3 bases at V and 5 bases at J, leaving 7 bases unmatched. The CDR3 is CASSSGGAADNEQFF. CDR3 bases: TGCGCCAGCAGCTCCGGGGGGGCGGCCGACAATGAGCAGTTCTTC.

The rearrangement links TRBV29-1 to TRBJ2-5; TRBD1 aligns across 7 bases. The CDR3 has 14 residues. V lost 4 bases to trimming and J lost 1 base; unmatched junction nucleotides: 6. Germline loops: CDR1 SQVTM, CDR2 ANQGSEA. The CDR3 DNA reads as TGCAGCGTTGTCGTCGGGACAGCCCAAGAGACCCAGTACTTC. Its protein product is CSVVVGTAQETQYF. Full variable domain (rest looked up from reference TRBV29-1 and TRBJ2-5): SAVISQKPSRDICQRGTSLTIQCQVDSQVTMMFWYRQQPGQSLTLIATANQGSEATYESGFVIDKFPISRPNLTFSTLTVSNMSPEDSSIYLCSVVVGTAQETQYFGPGTRLLVL.

This clone was seen a single time. The chain links TRBV9 to TRBJ1-5, with a tentative D call TRBD1 (5 bases). The CDR3 loop spans 18 amino acids. V lost 5 bases, J lost 2 bases, and 23 bases lay in between. Germline CDR1 reads SGDLS; CDR2 reads YYNGEE. CDR3 coding DNA: TGTGCCAGCAGTCCCGGGGGAGGGGCAGCGGAAGGCAATCAGCCCCAGCATTTT. It codes for CASSPGGGAAEGNQPQHF.

This chain connects TRBV28 to TRBJ2-1; a weak D match, TRBD2 (5 bases). The CDR3 spans 16 residues. Germline lookup yields CDR1 MDHEN and CDR2 SYDVKM. The V gene lost 0 bases and the J gene lost 5 bases, with 14 bases spanning the gap. The CDR3 DNA is TGTGCCAGCAGTTTATGGGCCGGGGTTAGCAACAATGAGCAGTTCTTC. Amino acids: CASSLWAGVSNNEQFF.

The chain employs TRBV30 and TRBJ2-2; D is ambiguous. From germline, CDR1 is GTSNPN and CDR2 SVGIG (reference sequence). The CDR3 totals 14 residues. V lost 1 base and J 2 bases, leaving 8 bases between the germline ends. The CDR3 loop is CAWSEDTNTGELFF. The CDR3 bases are TGTGCCTGGAGTGAAGACACCAACACCGGGGAGCTGTTTTTT.

This CDR3 is CASSLATGSREQYF. The CDR3 nucleotides are TGTGCCAGCAGCTTAGCTACAGGTTCTCGAGAGCAGTACTTC. This chain joins TRBV7-2 and TRBJ2-7; perhaps TRBD1 as D (5 bases). Trimming removed 0 bases from V and 7 bases from J, with 13 bases in between. The germline V gene encodes CDR1 SGHTA and CDR2 FQGNSA. The CDR3 length is 14 residues.

This clone was seen just once. This rearrangement joins TRBV18 to TRBJ2-5, with a possible D match to TRBD1 (5 bases). The CDR3 runs 22 residues. The germline gives CDR1 KGHSH, CDR2 LQKENI. V lost 1 base to trimming and J lost 1 base, with 31 bases between them. The CDR3 nucleotides are TGTGCCAGCTCACCACGAGGTGGGGCAGGGTCCATCCTGCGAACCTTCCAAGAGACCCAGTACTTC. Protein sequence: CASSPRGGAGSILRTFQETQYF. Combining the CDR3 with reference TRBV18 and TRBJ2-5 gives the whole variable domain NAGVMQNPRHLVRRRGQEARLRCSPMKGHSHVYWYRQLPEEGLKFMVYLQKENIIDESGMPKERFSAEFPKEGPSILRIQQVVRGDSAAYFCASSPRGGAGSILRTFQETQYFGPGTRLLVL.

The chain combines TRBV7-8 with TRBJ2-3; D is unclear. CDR1 is SGHVS, CDR2 FQNEAQ, per germline. The V gene lost 4 bases and the J gene lost 2 bases, with 16 bases spanning the gap. This CDR3 comprises 16 residues. The CDR3 coding sequence is TGTGCCAGCAGCTCCCCTAAATTCCAAAACACAGATACGCAGTATTTT. It is translated as CASSSPKFQNTDTQYF.

This rearrangement joins TRBV27 to TRBJ2-7, with D possibly being TRBD2 (7 bases). V was cut by 2 bases and J by 4 bases, with 18 bases left in between. Per germline, CDR1 MNHEY and CDR2 SMNVEV (reference sequence). CDR3 length: 16 residues. In DNA, the CDR3 is TGTGCCAGCAGTTTAAGGGGGGGCGGAGGAGGTTACGAGCAGTACTTC. This translates into CASSLRGGGGGYEQYF.

The CDR3 loop reads CASSLASLNTEAFF. For the CDR3, the DNA is TGCGCCAGCAGCTTGGCCTCCCTGAACACTGAAGCTTTCTTT. The chain links TRBV5-1 to TRBJ1-1, with D uncertain. Trimming took off 0 bases at V and 0 bases at J, with 6 bases between the two ends. The CDR3 contains 14 residues. Per the germline V gene, CDR1 is SGHRS and CDR2 is YFSETQ. Looking up the rest from reference TRBV5-1 and TRBJ1-1 gives the full variable domain: KAGVTQTPRYLIKTRGQQVTLSCSPISGHRSVSWYQQTPGQGLQFLFEYFSETQRNKGNFPGRFSGRQFSNSRSEMNVSTLELGDSALYLCASSLASLNTEAFFGQGTRLTVV.

V usage is TRBV29-1 and J usage is TRBJ2-2, with D tentatively TRBD2 (7 bases). The CDR3 has 16 residues. Germline values: CDR1 SQVTM, CDR2 ANQGSEA. V was trimmed by 5 bases and J by 7 bases, leaving 23 bases between them. The CDR3 is CSVFGSPGGGGGELFF. DNA of the CDR3: TGCAGCGTTTTTGGGTCTCCGGGGGGCGGTGGCGGGGAGCTGTTTTTT.

DNA of the CDR3: TGTGCCACCAGCAGAGTTGGGGTAGCGGGAGGTAGCACAGATACGCAGTATTTT. Translation gives CATSRVGVAGGSTDTQYF. This sequence joins TRBV15 and TRBJ2-3; 10 positions agree with TRBD2. The CDR3 extends over 18 amino acids. Trimming cost V 1 base and J 0 bases; bases outside gene matches: 7. Per the germline V gene, CDR1 is LNHNV and CDR2 is YYDKDF (reference sequence).

The chain has TRBV6-5 and TRBJ2-5; no firm D call. V lost 5 bases, J lost 5 bases, and 6 bases lay in between. CDR1 is MNHEY and CDR2 is SVGAGI in the germline V gene. CDR3 length equals 11 residues. CDR3 loop: CASSPAETQYF. CDR3 in DNA: TGTGCCAGCAGTCCTGCGGAGACCCAGTACTTC.

This clone was seen many times. The chain joins TRBV27 to TRBJ1-2, with 12 bases fitting TRBD1. Germline values: CDR1 MNHEY, CDR2 SMNVEV (reference sequence). This CDR3 has 17 residues. J was trimmed by 2 bases and V by 8 bases; bases with no gene match: 12. CDR3 loop: CASGLPPGTGGNYGYTF. In DNA, the CDR3 is TGTGCCAGCGGGTTACCTCCAGGGACAGGGGGCAACTATGGCTACACCTTC.

J is TRBJ2-4 and V is TRBV5-8; 8 bases are a match to TRBD2. The CDR3 consists of 15 residues. With V trimmed by 0 bases and J by 8 bases, 7 bases remained unmatched. From germline, CDR1 is SGHTS and CDR2 YDEGEE. The CDR3 is CASSLDPTGGDIQYF. CDR3 coding DNA: TGTGCCAGCAGCTTGGACCCTACGGGGGGGGACATTCAGTACTTC.

This chain joins TRBV4-1 and TRBJ2-5; 10 nucleotides align to TRBD2. CDR1 is MGHRA and CDR2 is YSYEKL in the germline V gene. There are 15 residues in the CDR3. V lost 1 base and J lost 5; bases outside the gene matches: 4. This chain's CDR3 is CASSQGLAGAETQYF. Written as DNA, the CDR3 is TGCGCCAGCAGCCAAGGCCTAGCGGGAGCGGAGACCCAGTACTTC.